This T cell receptor beta chain was documented in a study of blood T cell repertoires in COVID-19. Study information: Acute and convalescent COVID-19 specimens originated in the United States, Italy and Spain. PBMCs, B-cell-depleted T cells, or T cells provided the cDNA or gDNA that made up the material.

Per the authors' pipeline: Scientists estimated how many nucleated cells there were by amplifying reference gene primers. Here immunoSEQ multiplex PCR was the method, and the copy in TCRdb shows in-frame clones only, minus some. D and trimming were read from the DNA, whereas the V and J calls and clone size are those reported in that table. The sample yields roughly 250,000 clones, about 85% seen once. Seattle participants joined during active infection and were tracked over time. Germline trimming cut 1 base from V and 5 bases from J; bases unmatched to any gene: 9. This CDR3 is 16 amino acids long. Germline CDR1 is MDHEN and CDR2 is SYDVKM.

The specimen sequenced was peripheral blood. The chain combines TRBV28 with TRBJ2-5, with 8 positions matching TRBD1. The sequence came from a human donor with COVID-19, enrolled during active disease. The donor label of this sample is uncertain. DNA of the CDR3: TGTGCCAGCAGTTTATTGCCCCCCAGGGGGCGGGAGACCCAGTACTTC. Protein sequence: CASSLLPPRGRETQYF. Variable domain in full (rest from reference TRBV28 and TRBJ2-5): DVKVTQSSRYLVKRTGEKVFLECVQDMDHENMFWYRQDPGLGLRLIYFSYDVKMKEKGDIPEGYSVSREKKERFSLILESASTNQTSMYLCASSLLPPRGRETQYFGPGTRLLVL.